This T cell receptor beta chain was sequenced in a study of blood T cell repertoires in COVID-19. Germline V gene lookup returns CDR1 KGHSH and CDR2 LQKENI. Trimming cost V 2 bases and J 5 bases, with 7 bases left between them. CDR3 length: 13 amino acids. Source study methods: Researchers report that nucleated cell counts were estimated from reference gene primer amplification. The repertoire was sequenced with immunoSEQ multiplex PCR; TCRdb's copy has only in-frame clones and lacks some. For V, J and clone size, that table is used; D and trimming come from the DNA. The sample yields tens of thousands of clones, over 65% seen once.

The TCR comes from a human donor in a cohort sampled during active COVID-19. Sample: peripheral blood. The rearrangement uses TRBV18 and TRBJ2-1; D is ambiguous. Written as DNA, the CDR3 is TGTGCCAGCTCACCAGGGCAGGACAATGAGCAGTTCTTC. This gives the protein CASSPGQDNEQFF. Complete variable domain (other parts from reference TRBV18 and TRBJ2-1): NAGVMQNPRHLVRRRGQEARLRCSPMKGHSHVYWYRQLPEEGLKFMVYLQKENIIDESGMPKERFSAEFPKEGPSILRIQQVVRGDSAAYFCASSPGQDNEQFFGPGTRLTVL.